Listed here are 15 T cell receptor beta chains from one sample, sequenced in a study of control samples from healthy donors and cancer patients. Sequenced by immunoSEQ multiplex PCR; TCRdb stores in-frame clones only, minus some. The sample has roughly 120,000 clones, about 95% seen once. The sequencing input was blood. All receptors come from a man aged 30-40 years in good health.

This chain uses TRBV20-1 with TRBJ1-1; the D is unclear. The V end was cut by 7 bases, the J end by 3 bases, with 9 bases between. Per the germline V gene, CDR1 is DFQATT and CDR2 is SNEGSKA (reference sequence). The CDR3 runs 11 residues. The CDR3 coding sequence is TGCAGTGGCCCTCGGGACACTGAAGCTTTCTTT. It is translated as CSGPRDTEAFF.

The chain employs TRBV4-2 and TRBJ2-3, with D uncertain. The CDR3 spans 14 residues. Germline CDR1 reads LGHNA; CDR2 reads YNFKEQ. V was trimmed by 6 bases and J by 2 bases, leaving 12 bases between them. The CDR3 sequence: CASSHLTDTDTQYF. Written as DNA, the CDR3 is TGTGCCAGCAGTCATCTGACTGACACAGATACGCAGTATTTT.

V gene TRBV11-2 combines with J gene TRBJ2-5, with D uncertain. V was trimmed by 1 base and J by 1 base, leaving 10 bases between them. CDR1 and CDR2 from the germline V gene are SGHAT and FQNNGV. This CDR3 contains 15 residues. The CDR3 sequence is CASSLAARSQETQYF. The DNA of the CDR3 is TGTGCCAGCAGCTTAGCGGCTAGATCCCAAGAGACCCAGTACTTC.

The chain is built from TRBV15 and TRBJ2-7; 7 positions agree with TRBD1. Germline CDR1 reads LNHNV; CDR2 reads YYDKDF (reference sequence). The CDR3 runs 16 residues. J was trimmed by 4 bases and V by 1 base; bases with no gene match: 10. The CDR3 region has the DNA TGTGCCACCAGCAGAGGCTCTGGAGGACAGGTTTACGAGCAGTACTTC. Protein product: CATSRGSGGQVYEQYF.

The genes are TRBV29-1 and TRBJ1-1; unclear D gene. V lost 5 bases, J lost 0 bases, and 13 bases lay in between. This CDR3 contains 14 residues. CDR1 and CDR2 from the germline V gene are SQVTM and ANQGSEA. The chain's CDR3 is CSVRVGAMNTEAFF. The CDR3 coding sequence is TGCAGCGTTCGCGTGGGAGCTATGAACACTGAAGCTTTCTTT.

For this clone: At one boundary the junction diverges from the germline segment, which might be a read error. The chain combines TRBV5-1 with TRBJ2-1, with D possibly being TRBD2 (7 bases). This CDR3 comprises 16 residues. CDR1 is SGHRS, CDR2 YFSETQ, per germline. The CDR3 protein is CARSLGGWGGNNEQFF. In nucleotides, the CDR3 is TGCGCCCGCAGCTTGGGCGGGTGGGGGGGCAACAATGAGCAGTTCTTC.

CDR3 residues: CASSYSWGRLGSPLHF. DNA for the CDR3: TGTGCCAGCAGTTACAGTTGGGGGCGCCTTGGTTCACCCCTCCACTTT. V usage is TRBV6-5 and J usage is TRBJ1-6; weak D call: TRBD1 (6 bases). CDR1 and CDR2 from the germline V gene are MNHEY and SVGAGI. The CDR3 runs 16 residues. The ends were cut back, 2 bases at V and 9 bases at J, with 17 bases in the middle.

The DNA of the CDR3 is TGTGCCATCAGTCCGACAGGTACTAATGAAAAACTGTTTTTT. Protein product: CAISPTGTNEKLFF. V gene TRBV10-3 combines with J gene TRBJ1-4; weak D call: TRBD1 (6 bases). The V and J ends lost 5 bases and 2 bases respectively, with 9 bases between them. The germline CDR1 and CDR2 sequences are ENHRY and SYGVKD. The CDR3 spans 14 residues.

This chain joins TRBV9 and TRBJ2-7; D perhaps matches TRBD2 (6 bases). This CDR3 is built from 14 residues. CDR1 SGDLS and CDR2 YYNGEE come from the germline V gene. V shed 4 bases and J shed 2 bases, with 13 bases lying between them. CDR3 nucleotide sequence: TGTGCCAGCAGCCCGCGGGGCGTAGCCTACGAGCAGTACTTC. This translates into CASSPRGVAYEQYF.

This chain links TRBV5-8 with TRBJ1-5; D is unclear. This CDR3 is 13 amino acids long. The V and J ends lost 0 bases and 6 bases respectively, with 7 bases between them. Germline values: CDR1 SGHTS, CDR2 YDEGEE. The CDR3 DNA reads as TGTGCCAGCAGCTTGGCCGAGTTTCAGCCCCAGCATTTT. Encoded protein: CASSLAEFQPQHF.

The genes are TRBV6-4 and TRBJ2-7; D is ambiguous. Per the germline V gene, CDR1 is MRHNA and CDR2 is SNTAGT. The ends were cut back, 7 bases at V and 3 bases at J, with 10 bases in the middle. This CDR3 region has 12 residues. Written as DNA, the CDR3 is TGTGCCAGCACCTCCAAGAGCTACGAGCAGTACTTC. This gives the protein CASTSKSYEQYF.

The chain links TRBV10-3 to TRBJ1-2; TRBD1 matches at 7 bases. The V and J ends lost 4 bases and 3 bases, in that order; junction bases with no gene match: 2. Germline CDR1 and CDR2: ENHRY and SYGVKD. There are 13 residues in the CDR3. CDR3 sequence reads: CAISGGTDYGYTF. CDR3 nucleotide sequence: TGTGCCATCAGTGGGGGGACAGACTATGGCTACACCTTC.

V is TRBV25-1 and J is TRBJ1-4; 9 bases map to TRBD1. With V trimmed by 4 bases and J by 7 bases, 7 bases remained unmatched. Germline lookup yields CDR1 MGHDK and CDR2 SYGVNS. The CDR3 length is 15 residues. CDR3 residues: CASSVWGQGIEKLFF. The CDR3 DNA follows: TGTGCCAGCAGTGTGTGGGGACAGGGCATTGAAAAACTGTTTTTT.

V is TRBV19 and J is TRBJ2-6, with D maybe TRBD1 (5 bases). Trimming left V 7 bases short and J 0 bases short, with 22 bases between. The CDR3 loop spans 19 amino acids. Germline CDR1 is LNHDA and CDR2 is SQIVND (reference sequence). The CDR3 protein is CASNARLNRWYSGANVLTF. DNA of the CDR3: TGTGCCAGTAATGCCAGGTTGAACAGGTGGTACTCTGGGGCCAACGTCCTGACTTTC.

This clone came up once. The chain couples TRBV30 to TRBJ2-7, with D unresolved. This CDR3 has 11 amino acids. Trimming removed 2 bases from V and 3 bases from J, with 5 bases in between. CDR1 is GTSNPN and CDR2 is SVGIG in the germline V gene (reference sequence). For the CDR3, the DNA is TGTGCCTGGAGTTTGATCTACGAGCAGTACTTC. This gives the protein CAWSLIYEQYF.